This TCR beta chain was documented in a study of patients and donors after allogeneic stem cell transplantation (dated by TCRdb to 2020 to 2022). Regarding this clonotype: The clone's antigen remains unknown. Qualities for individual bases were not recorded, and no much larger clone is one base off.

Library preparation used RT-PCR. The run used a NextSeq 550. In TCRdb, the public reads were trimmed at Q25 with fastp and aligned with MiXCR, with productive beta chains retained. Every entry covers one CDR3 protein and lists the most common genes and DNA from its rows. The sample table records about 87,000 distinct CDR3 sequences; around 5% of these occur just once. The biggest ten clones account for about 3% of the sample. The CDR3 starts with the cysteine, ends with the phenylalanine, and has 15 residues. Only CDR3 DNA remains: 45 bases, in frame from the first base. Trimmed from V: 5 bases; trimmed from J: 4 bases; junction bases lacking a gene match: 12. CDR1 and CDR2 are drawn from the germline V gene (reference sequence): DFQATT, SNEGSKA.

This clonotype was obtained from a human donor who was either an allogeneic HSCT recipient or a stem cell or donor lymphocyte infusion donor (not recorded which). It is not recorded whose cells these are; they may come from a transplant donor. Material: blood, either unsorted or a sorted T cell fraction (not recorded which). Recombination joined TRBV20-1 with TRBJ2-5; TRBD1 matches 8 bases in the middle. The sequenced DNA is TGCAGTGCTCCCTCCGGTCAGGGGGCTATAGAGACCCAGTACTTC. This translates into CSAPSGQGAIETQYF.